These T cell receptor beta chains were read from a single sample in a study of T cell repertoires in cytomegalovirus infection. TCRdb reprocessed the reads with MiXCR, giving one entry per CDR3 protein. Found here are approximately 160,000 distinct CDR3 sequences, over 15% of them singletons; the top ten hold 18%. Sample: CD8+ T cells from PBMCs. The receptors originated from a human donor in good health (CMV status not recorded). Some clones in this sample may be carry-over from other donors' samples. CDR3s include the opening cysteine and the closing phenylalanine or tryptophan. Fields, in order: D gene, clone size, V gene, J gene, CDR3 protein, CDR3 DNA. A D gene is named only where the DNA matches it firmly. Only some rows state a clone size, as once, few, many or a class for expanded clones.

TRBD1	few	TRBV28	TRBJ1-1	CASSYFTGGPTEAFF	TGTGCCAGCAGCTACTTCACAGGGGGACCGACTGAAGCTTTCTTT
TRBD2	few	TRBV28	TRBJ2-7	CASSQGLAGAEQYF	TGTGCCAGCAGTCAGGGACTAGCGGGAGCCGAGCAGTACTTC
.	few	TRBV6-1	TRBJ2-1	CASSWKRTGRLWQFF	TGTGCCAGCAGTTGGAAAAGAACGGGGAGGCTGTGGCAGTTCTTC
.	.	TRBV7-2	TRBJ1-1	CASSSRGDAYTEAFF	TGTGCCAGCAGCTCTCGGGGGGATGCGTACACTGAAGCTTTCTTT
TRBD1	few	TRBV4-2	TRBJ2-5	CASRQERGPGGQTQYF	TGTGCCAGCAGACAAGAGAGGGGCCCAGGGGGACAGACCCAGTACTTC
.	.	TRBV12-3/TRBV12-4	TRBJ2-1	CASSLDTSSYNEQFF	TGTGCCAGCAGTTTGGACACCTCCTCCTACAATGAGCAGTTCTTC
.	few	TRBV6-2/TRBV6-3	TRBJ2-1	CASSYSIGAPTYNEQFF	TGTGCCAGCAGTTACTCGATCGGGGCCCCCACCTACAATGAGCAGTTCTTC
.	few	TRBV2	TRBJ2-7	CVSEDSEQYF	TGTGTCAGCGAAGATTCCGAGCAGTACTTC
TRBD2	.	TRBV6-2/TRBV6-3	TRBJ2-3	CASRQTSGGGITQYF	TGTGCCAGCAGGCAGACTAGCGGGGGGGGAATTACGCAGTATTTT
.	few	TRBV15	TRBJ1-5	CATSPLGAANQSQHF	TGTGCCACCAGCCCCCTCGGGGCAGCGAATCAGTCCCAGCATTTT
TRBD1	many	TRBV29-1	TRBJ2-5	CSVQGVQGEETQYF	TGCAGCGTACAGGGGGTTCAAGGGGAAGAGACCCAGTACTTC
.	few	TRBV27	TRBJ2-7	CASSYPGRMYEQYF	TGTGCCAGCAGTTATCCGGGACGGATGTACGAGCAGTACTTC
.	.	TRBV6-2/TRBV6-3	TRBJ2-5	CASSYLGSGQETQYF	TGTGCCAGCAGTTACCTAGGGAGCGGACAAGAGACCCAGTACTTC
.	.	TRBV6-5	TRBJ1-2	CASSYSAGRDYGYTF	TGTGCCAGCAGTTACTCGGCGGGCAGGGACTATGGCTACACCTTC
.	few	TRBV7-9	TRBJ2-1	CASSTPGRDNEQFF	TGTGCCAGCAGCACACCGGGACGGGACAATGAGCAGTTCTTC
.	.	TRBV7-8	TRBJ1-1	CATTYGMNTEAFF	TGTGCCACTACGTACGGTATGAACACTGAAGCTTTCTTT